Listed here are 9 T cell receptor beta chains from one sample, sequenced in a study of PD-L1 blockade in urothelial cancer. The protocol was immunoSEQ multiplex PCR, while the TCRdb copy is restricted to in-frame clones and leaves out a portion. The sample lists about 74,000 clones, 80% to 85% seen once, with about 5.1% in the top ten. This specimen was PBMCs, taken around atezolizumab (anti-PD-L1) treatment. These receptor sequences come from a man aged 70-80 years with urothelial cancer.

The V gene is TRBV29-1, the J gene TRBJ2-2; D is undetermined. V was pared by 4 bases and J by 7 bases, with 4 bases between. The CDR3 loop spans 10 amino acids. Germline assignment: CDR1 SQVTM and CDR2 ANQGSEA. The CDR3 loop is CSVGNGELFF. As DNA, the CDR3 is TGCAGCGTTGGTAACGGGGAGCTGTTTTTT.

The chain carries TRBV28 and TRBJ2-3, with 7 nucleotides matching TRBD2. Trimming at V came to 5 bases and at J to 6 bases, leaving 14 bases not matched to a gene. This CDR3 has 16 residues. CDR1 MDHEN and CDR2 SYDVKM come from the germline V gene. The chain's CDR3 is CASSPGLGKRVDTQYF. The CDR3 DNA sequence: TGTGCCAGCAGTCCTGGACTAGGGAAGAGGGTCGATACGCAGTATTTT.

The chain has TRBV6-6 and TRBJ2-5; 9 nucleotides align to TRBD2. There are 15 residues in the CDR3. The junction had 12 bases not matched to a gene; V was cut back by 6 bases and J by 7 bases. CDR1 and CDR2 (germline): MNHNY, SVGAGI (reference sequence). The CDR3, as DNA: TGTGCCAGCAGCTCCCTAGCGGGACGGGGGGGGACCCAGTACTTC. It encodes CASSSLAGRGGTQYF.

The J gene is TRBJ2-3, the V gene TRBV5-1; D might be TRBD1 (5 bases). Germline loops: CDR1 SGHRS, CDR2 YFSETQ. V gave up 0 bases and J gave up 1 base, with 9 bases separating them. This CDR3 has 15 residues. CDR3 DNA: TGCGCCAGCAGCTTGGAAGGGGTTGGCACAGATACGCAGTATTTT. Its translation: CASSLEGVGTDTQYF.

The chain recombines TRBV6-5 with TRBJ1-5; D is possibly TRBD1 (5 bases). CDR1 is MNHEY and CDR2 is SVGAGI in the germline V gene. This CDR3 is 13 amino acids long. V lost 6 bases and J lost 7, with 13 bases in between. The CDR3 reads CASRVPGEQPQHF. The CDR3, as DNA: TGTGCCAGCAGGGTACCGGGGGAACAGCCCCAGCATTTT.

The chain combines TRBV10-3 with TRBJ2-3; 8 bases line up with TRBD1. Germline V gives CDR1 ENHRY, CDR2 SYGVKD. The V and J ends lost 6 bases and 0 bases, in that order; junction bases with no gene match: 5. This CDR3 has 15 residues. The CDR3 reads CAISSDRESTDTQYF. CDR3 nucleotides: TGTGCCATCAGCTCGGACAGGGAAAGCACAGATACGCAGTATTTT.

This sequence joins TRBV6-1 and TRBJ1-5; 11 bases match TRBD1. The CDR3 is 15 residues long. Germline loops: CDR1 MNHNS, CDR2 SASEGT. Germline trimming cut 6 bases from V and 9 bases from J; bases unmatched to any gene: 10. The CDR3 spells CASSPGTGGEGPQHF. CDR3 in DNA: TGTGCCAGCAGCCCCGGGACAGGGGGAGAGGGGCCCCAGCATTTT.

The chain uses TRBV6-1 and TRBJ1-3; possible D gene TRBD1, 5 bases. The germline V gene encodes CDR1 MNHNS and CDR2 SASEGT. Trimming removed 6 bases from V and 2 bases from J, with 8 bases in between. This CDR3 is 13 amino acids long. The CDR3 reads CASSQGTGNTIYF. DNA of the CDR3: TGTGCCAGCAGCCAGGGTACTGGAAACACCATATATTTT.

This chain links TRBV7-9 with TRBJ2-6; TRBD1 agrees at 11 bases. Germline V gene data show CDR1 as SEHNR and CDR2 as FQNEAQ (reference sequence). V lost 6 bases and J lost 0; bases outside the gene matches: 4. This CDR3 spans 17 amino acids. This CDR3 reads CASRPGQGDSGANVLTF. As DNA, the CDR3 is TGTGCCAGCAGACCGGGACAGGGGGACTCTGGGGCCAACGTCCTGACTTTC. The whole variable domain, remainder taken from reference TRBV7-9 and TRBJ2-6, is DTGVSQNPRHKITKRGQNVTFRCDPISEHNRLYWYRQTLGQGPEFLTYFQNEAQLEKSRLLSDRFSAERPKGSFSTLEIQRTEQGDSAMYLCASRPGQGDSGANVLTFGAGSRLTVL.